Listed below are T cell receptor beta chains from one sample, sequenced in a study of blood T cell repertoires in COVID-19. The data were produced by immunoSEQ multiplex PCR, yet TCRdb's version contains in-frame clones alone and is incomplete. The profile shows 100,000 or so clones, approximately 91% of them singletons. The sequenced sample was peripheral blood. The receptors come from a woman aged 60-75 years with acute or convalescent COVID-19. The CDR3 runs from the conserved cysteine through the conserved F or W. The D gene is left open where the match is weak. The size entry is marked missing in some rows and otherwise reads once, few, many or a size class.

CASSQARQPQHF TGTGCCAGCAGTCAGGCACGTCAGCCCCAGCATTTT TRBV3-1/TRBV3-2 . TRBJ1-5 .
CASSQVYRGTEQYF TGTGCCAGCAGCCAAGTTTATAGGGGTACCGAGCAGTACTTC TRBV3-1/TRBV3-2 . TRBJ2-7 .
CASSATPTRGASGNTIYF TGTGCCAGCAGCGCAACTCCGACCAGGGGAGCGTCTGGAAACACCATATATTTT TRBV11-2 . TRBJ1-3 .
CASSPFGGSDGYTF TGTGCCAGCAGCCCATTCGGGGGATCGGATGGCTACACCTTC TRBV3-1/TRBV3-2 . TRBJ1-2 .
CAIRGTSGRNNEQFF TGTGCCATCAGGGGGACTAGCGGGAGGAACAATGAGCAGTTCTTC TRBV10-3 TRBD2 TRBJ2-1 .
CASSPSGVIGNTIYF TGTGCCAGCAGTCCGTCGGGGGTGATCGGAAACACCATATATTTT TRBV7-3 . TRBJ1-3 .
CASIRQASSYNSPLHF TGTGCCAGCATCCGACAGGCAAGCTCCTATAATTCACCCCTCCACTTT TRBV28 . TRBJ1-6 .
CASSSPRGGVYGYTF TGTGCCAGCAGTTCTCCAAGGGGAGGCGTCTATGGCTACACCTTC TRBV28 . TRBJ1-2 .
CASKTGGGRPEAFF TGTGCCAGCAAAACGGGGGGGGGCAGGCCTGAAGCTTTCTTT TRBV6-6 . TRBJ1-1 few
CASWGDETWNTEAFF TGTGCCAGCTGGGGGGACGAGACATGGAACACTGAAGCTTTCTTT TRBV6-5 . TRBJ1-1 .
CASSRQGALGYTF TGTGCCAGCAGCCGCCAGGGGGCGCTTGGCTACACCTTC TRBV12-3/TRBV12-4 TRBD1 TRBJ1-2 .
CASSPEDNSPLHF TGTGCCAGCTCACCAGAGGATAATTCACCCCTCCACTTT TRBV18 . TRBJ1-6 .
CASSRAGGPYNEQFF TGTGCCAGCAGTAGAGCGGGAGGACCCTACAATGAGCAGTTCTTC TRBV2 TRBD2 TRBJ2-1 .
CASMPTGGAYGYTF TGTGCCAGTATGCCGACAGGGGGCGCTTATGGCTACACCTTC TRBV19 TRBD1 TRBJ1-2 .
CASSHRGAMDEQYF TGTGCCAGCAGCCATCGTGGGGCGATGGACGAGCAGTACTTC TRBV3-1/TRBV3-2 . TRBJ2-7 .
CASRRAQTGGLEKLFF TGTGCCAGCAGACGAGCCCAAACAGGGGGCCTTGAAAAACTGTTTTTT TRBV28 TRBD1 TRBJ1-4 .
CASSLGLAGDGYEQYF TGCGCCAGCAGCTTGGGACTAGCGGGAGACGGGTACGAGCAGTACTTC TRBV5-1 TRBD2 TRBJ2-7 few
CASSSRLAGGITGELFF TGTGCCAGCAGCTCGAGACTAGCGGGAGGTATCACCGGGGAGCTGTTTTTT TRBV5-6 TRBD2 TRBJ2-2 .